The next 23 T cell receptor beta chains were all read from a single sample in a study of shared clonotypes between healthy human individuals. TCRdb's table, derived via immunoSEQ multiplex PCR, lists solely in-frame clones and lacks some. The sample lists about 480,000 clones, nearly 80% seen once, with under 15% in the top ten. The sample comprised PBMCs. These receptors were obtained from a woman aged 40 to 49 in good health. Some clones in this sample may be carry-over from other donors' samples.

The chain couples TRBV4-2 to TRBJ2-1; 7 nucleotides agree with TRBD2. Germline values: CDR1 LGHNA, CDR2 YNFKEQ. The CDR3 loop spans 16 amino acids. J gave up 6 bases and V 3 bases, and 11 bases lay outside the gene matches. The CDR3 DNA sequence: TGTGCCAGCAGCCATCCTGCCCTGACTAGCACCAATGAGCAGTTCTTC. This encodes CASSHPALTSTNEQFF.

The chain couples TRBV19 to TRBJ1-5; the D gene is possibly TRBD1 (5 bases). Germline V gives CDR1 LNHDA, CDR2 SQIVND (reference sequence). The CDR3 loop spans 15 amino acids. The V end lost 6 bases, the J end lost 0 bases, and 12 bases lay between the germline ends. DNA for the CDR3: TGTGCCAGTAGCGTCGGGACGCCTAGCAATCAGCCCCAGCATTTT. This codes for CASSVGTPSNQPQHF.

In its sample, this clone was seen once. The gene calls are TRBV28 and TRBJ2-5; 9 nucleotides agree with TRBD2. CDR1 and CDR2 (germline): MDHEN, SYDVKM. V dropped 6 bases and J dropped 3; count of bases not matched to a gene: 8. The CDR3 is made up of 15 amino acids. The CDR3 loop is CASSWLAGKEETQYF. The CDR3, as DNA: TGTGCCAGCAGCTGGCTAGCGGGAAAGGAAGAGACCCAGTACTTC. Together with reference TRBV28 and TRBJ2-5, the CDR3 gives the full variable domain: DVKVTQSSRYLVKRTGEKVFLECVQDMDHENMFWYRQDPGLGLRLIYFSYDVKMKEKGDIPEGYSVSREKKERFSLILESASTNQTSMYLCASSWLAGKEETQYFGPGTRLLVL.

This clone has just one count. The J gene is TRBJ1-4, the V gene TRBV15, with 9 bases lining up with TRBD1. Trimming took 4 bases from V and 5 from J; bases not matched to a gene: 5. Germline V gene sequence: CDR1 LNHNV, CDR2 YYDKDF (reference sequence). The CDR3 runs 15 residues. The CDR3, as DNA: TGTGCCACCAGCAAGGGACAGGGAGACAATGAAAAACTGTTTTTT. This translates into CATSKGQGDNEKLFF.

This clone was counted at least ten times. The gene calls are TRBV27 and TRBJ2-2, with 9 bases identical to TRBD1. There are 13 residues in the CDR3. Germline V gene sequence: CDR1 MNHEY, CDR2 SMNVEV (reference sequence). After removal of 10 bases from V and 6 bases from J, the junction contained 6 bases not matched to a gene. The CDR3 sequence is CATRTGEAGELFF. For the CDR3, the DNA is TGTGCCACCCGGACAGGGGAGGCCGGGGAGCTGTTTTTT.

This clone has just a few counts. The chain joins TRBV28 to TRBJ1-1, with a tentative D call TRBD1 (5 bases). In germline, CDR1 is MDHEN, CDR2 SYDVKM. Trimming took 7 bases from V and 5 from J, leaving 11 bases between them. This CDR3 contains 12 residues. CDR3 region: CASITGATEAFF. In nucleotides, the CDR3 is TGTGCCAGCATAACAGGAGCGACTGAAGCTTTCTTT.

This clone was counted a single time. V is TRBV5-4 and J is TRBJ2-1; 13 nucleotides agree with TRBD2. This CDR3 is 18 amino acids long. J was trimmed by 9 bases and V by 4 bases; bases with no gene match: 16. The germline CDR1 and CDR2 sequences are SGHNT and YYREEE (reference sequence). Here the CDR3 reads CASSVRLAGGSLEGEQFF. The CDR3 nucleotides read TGTGCCAGCAGCGTACGACTAGCGGGAGGATCCCTAGAAGGTGAGCAGTTCTTC.

The gene calls are TRBV15 and TRBJ1-1; weak D call: TRBD1 (6 bases). This CDR3 spans 12 amino acids. Germline V CDR1 and CDR2: LNHNV, YYDKDF (reference sequence). Trimming took off 8 bases at V and 11 bases at J, with 18 bases between the two ends. In DNA, the CDR3 is TGTGCCACCTCCCAGGGGTTATGGGGGGCTTTCTTT. Amino acid sequence: CATSQGLWGAFF.

The genes are TRBV6-1 and TRBJ1-2; D is possibly TRBD1 (6 bases). V was cut by 2 bases and J by 6 bases, with 13 bases left in between. Germline values: CDR1 MNHNS, CDR2 SASEGT. CDR3 length equals 14 residues. The CDR3 is CASSELGGRNGYTF. The CDR3 DNA sequence: TGTGCCAGCAGTGAACTCGGGGGGCGCAATGGCTACACCTTC.

The chain carries TRBV19 and TRBJ1-2; a possible D gene is TRBD1 (6 bases). From germline, CDR1 is LNHDA and CDR2 SQIVND (reference sequence). The V gene lost 5 bases and the J gene lost 8 bases, with 15 bases spanning the gap. The CDR3 runs to 13 residues. CDR3 protein: CASSPRTGLGYTF. The CDR3 DNA reads as TGTGCCAGTAGTCCGCGAACAGGGTTGGGCTACACCTTC.

This clone showed up just a few times. J is TRBJ1-4 and V is TRBV28; D is perhaps TRBD1 (5 bases). The V end lost 6 bases, the J end lost 3 bases, and 14 bases lay between the germline ends. CDR1 is MDHEN and CDR2 is SYDVKM in the germline V gene. This CDR3 is 15 amino acids long. CDR3 in amino acids: CASRLPGKANEKLFF. The CDR3 DNA reads TGTGCCAGCAGGCTCCCAGGGAAGGCTAATGAAAAACTGTTTTTT.

The chain couples TRBV4-1 to TRBJ1-2, with D possibly TRBD1 on 6 matching bases. The CDR3 runs to 16 residues. V was cut by 0 bases and J by 2 bases, with 13 bases left in between. The germline CDR1 and CDR2 sequences are MGHRA and YSYEKL. The CDR3 nucleotides are TGCGCCAGCAGCCAAGAACGGGGGGCGGCGAACTATGGCTACACCTTC. Translated, it gives CASSQERGAANYGYTF.

This clone is a singleton in its sample. The V call is TRBV6-1, the J call TRBJ2-7; TRBD1 is a possible D gene (6 bases). Germline V gene data show CDR1 as MNHNS and CDR2 as SASEGT. This CDR3 contains 13 residues. The V and J ends lost 6 bases and 1 base respectively, with 10 bases between them. The CDR3 bases are TGTGCCAGCAGAATGGGACAATCCTACGAGCAGTACTTC. Protein: CASRMGQSYEQYF.

The genes are TRBV7-3 and TRBJ2-6; 9 bases line up with TRBD1. The CDR3 consists of 16 residues. Germline CDR1 reads SGHTA; CDR2 reads FQGTGA. After removal of 5 bases from V and 3 bases from J, the junction contained 5 bases not matched to a gene. In nucleotides, the CDR3 is TGTGCCAGCAGCACCACAGGGGGCTTTGGGGCCAACGTCCTGACTTTC. Its translation is CASSTTGGFGANVLTF. Looking up the rest from reference TRBV7-3 and TRBJ2-6 gives the full variable domain: GAGVSQTPSNKVTEKGKYVELRCDPISGHTALYWYRQSLGQGPEFLIYFQGTGAADDSGLPNDRFFAVRPEGSVSTLKIQRTERGDSAVYLCASSTTGGFGANVLTFGAGSRLTVL.

Comments on this clone: Other DNA sequences in this sample translate to the same CDR3. This chain uses TRBV5-1 with TRBJ2-3; weak D call: TRBD1 (7 bases). The germline gives CDR1 SGHRS, CDR2 YFSETQ. The CDR3 length is 14 residues. The ends were cut back, 0 bases at V and 5 bases at J, with 10 bases in the middle. The CDR3 sequence: CASSLGQGGDTQYF. For the CDR3, the DNA is TGCGCCAGCAGCTTGGGTCAGGGGGGAGATACGCAGTATTTT.

As regards this clone: The identical CDR3 is also encoded by other nucleotide sequences in the sample. This chain links TRBV7-2 with TRBJ2-5; a possible D gene is TRBD2 (7 bases). Germline V gives CDR1 SGHTA, CDR2 FQGNSA. Trimming pared 5 bases from V and 1 base from J, leaving 11 bases between. The CDR3 has 14 residues. DNA of the CDR3: TGTGCCAGCAGCGGAGGGGGGGCCCAAGAGACCCAGTACTTC. This codes for CASSGGGAQETQYF.

The V and J genes are TRBV7-3 and TRBJ2-1, with 9 bases aligning to TRBD2. Germline-derived CDR1 and CDR2 are SGHTA and FQGTGA. V shed 1 base and J 8 bases; nucleotides not matched to a gene: 6. CDR3 length: 15 residues. The DNA of the CDR3 is TGTGCCAGCAGCTTAATAGCGGGAGTAATCGATGAGCAGTTCTTC. It is translated as CASSLIAGVIDEQFF.

This clone was counted between two and nine times. The chain employs TRBV19 and TRBJ1-5, with 7 positions matching TRBD1. Germline lookup yields CDR1 LNHDA and CDR2 SQIVND (reference sequence). J was trimmed by 3 bases and V by 7 bases; bases with no gene match: 9. CDR3 length: 15 residues. The CDR3 sequence: CASIPRQGPNQPQHF. CDR3 DNA: TGTGCCAGTATCCCCCGACAGGGTCCCAATCAGCCCCAGCATTTT.

The chain recombines TRBV11-2 with TRBJ2-2; a weak D match, TRBD2 (5 bases). The CDR3 is 13 amino acids. The V end lost 3 bases, the J end lost 7 bases, and 9 bases lay between the germline ends. Germline loops: CDR1 SGHAT, CDR2 FQNNGV. For the CDR3, the DNA is TGTGCCAGCAGCTTGAGGAGGATCGGGGAGCTGTTTTTT. It yields the protein CASSLRRIGELFF.

The chain couples TRBV27 to TRBJ2-1, with 7 bases aligning to TRBD2. Per the germline V gene, CDR1 is MNHEY and CDR2 is SMNVEV (reference sequence). The length of the CDR3 is 16 residues. V shed 7 bases, J shed 3 bases, and the junction held 12 bases outside the gene matches. CDR3 coding DNA: TGTGCCAGCAATATTCTTGGCGGGAGCCTCTACAATGAGCAGTTCTTC. Amino acids: CASNILGGSLYNEQFF.

The chain employs TRBV27 and TRBJ2-2; D ambiguous. The CDR3 consists of 12 residues. Looked up from germline, CDR1 is MNHEY and CDR2 is SMNVEV (reference sequence). The V end lost 9 bases, the J end lost 2 bases, and 7 bases lay between the germline ends. The CDR3, as DNA: TGTGCCAGTTCCATAAACACCGGGGAGCTGTTTTTT. It encodes CASSINTGELFF.

CDR3 in DNA: TGTGCCAGCTCACCTAGCTCGGGACTAGCGGGAGGCTTCAACAATGAGCAGTTCTTC. This gives the protein CASSPSSGLAGGFNNEQFF. The chain links TRBV18 to TRBJ2-1, with TRBD2 identical over 15 bases. Germline CDR1 KGHSH, CDR2 LQKENI. Trimming cost V 3 bases and J 5 bases; bases outside gene matches: 11. The CDR3 totals 19 residues.

The CDR3, as DNA: TGTGCCAGCTCAACGATAGAGGGCACCGAGCAGTACTTC. It yields the protein CASSTIEGTEQYF. The genes are TRBV18 and TRBJ2-7, with D tentatively TRBD2 (5 bases). The CDR3 runs to 13 residues. Trimming stripped 5 bases from V and 6 bases from J, with 14 bases between. Germline CDR1 KGHSH, CDR2 LQKENI. Using reference TRBV18 and TRBJ2-7 for the parts outside the CDR3, the full variable domain is NAGVMQNPRHLVRRRGQEARLRCSPMKGHSHVYWYRQLPEEGLKFMVYLQKENIIDESGMPKERFSAEFPKEGPSILRIQQVVRGDSAAYFCASSTIEGTEQYFGPGTRLTVT.